Following are 4 T cell receptor beta chains from one sample sequenced in a study of blood T cell repertoires in COVID-19. Sequenced by immunoSEQ multiplex PCR; TCRdb stores in-frame clones only, minus some. This table has fewer than 80,000 clones, less than 90% appearing once. The sequenced sample consisted of peripheral blood. These receptors all stem from a man aged 80 or over with COVID-19, enrolled during active disease.

The J gene is TRBJ2-3, the V gene TRBV6-1; TRBD2 matches 11 bases. In germline, CDR1 is MNHNS, CDR2 SASEGT. J gave up 3 bases and V 0 bases, and 5 bases lay outside the gene matches. CDR3 length: 17 residues. This CDR3 reads CASSEALSGGGTDTQYF. CDR3 DNA sequence: TGTGCCAGCAGTGAAGCGCTTAGCGGGGGGGGAACAGATACGCAGTATTTT.

The chain has TRBV5-1 and TRBJ2-3; 11 bases match TRBD2. The junction had 5 bases not matched to a gene; V was cut back by 3 bases and J by 2 bases. Germline loops: CDR1 SGHRS, CDR2 YFSETQ. The CDR3 loop spans 16 amino acids. Written as DNA, the CDR3 is TGCGCCAGCAGCTCCCTAGCGGGGGGCCTCACAGATACGCAGTATTTT. Translation: CASSSLAGGLTDTQYF.

This chain uses TRBV18 with TRBJ1-2; tentative D call: TRBD1 (6 bases). V lost 3 bases to trimming and J lost 5 bases, with 16 bases between them. Germline V lookup: CDR1 KGHSH, CDR2 LQKENI. CDR3 size: 15 residues. The CDR3 here is CASSPAGGGMYGYTF. The CDR3 nucleotides are TGTGCCAGCTCACCGGCTGGGGGCGGAATGTATGGCTACACCTTC.

The V call is TRBV24-1, the J call TRBJ1-2; D is unresolved. There are 14 residues in the CDR3. Per germline, CDR1 KGHDR and CDR2 SFDVKD. Trimming pared 3 bases from V and 5 bases from J, leaving 12 bases between. The DNA for the CDR3 is TGTGCCACCAGTGATGCCGGGGAGGATTATGGCTACACCTTC. It yields the protein CATSDAGEDYGYTF.